In its sample, the clone carrying this T cell receptor (beta chain) was seen a few times. Antigen unknown. Unique molecular identifier tags were affixed to discrete cDNA molecules. Using its own MiXCR run on the 5' RACE reads, TCRdb lists one record per CDR3 protein. The table records about 72,000 distinct CDR3 sequences, approximately 8.3% of them present only once. There are 13 residues in the CDR3. CDR1 and CDR2 (germline): LNHDA, SQIVND (reference sequence). V dropped 3 bases and J dropped 3 bases, with 5 bases sitting between them. This specimen comes from a study of early T cells in non-severe SARS-CoV-2 infection. At the level of the study: Sequencing targeted bulk RNA from unsorted whole blood, leaving chains unpaired.

Points from the study as a whole: Anti-spike CD8 specificities were favored by VDJdb matching, whose results missed private and CD4 specificities.

This TCR derives from an adult who was a healthcare worker with PCR-confirmed SARS-CoV-2 infection or an uninfected control (not recorded which). The chain uses TRBV19 and TRBJ2-2; D remains ambiguous. The sequenced sample was whole blood. CDR3 nucleotide sequence: TGTGCCAGTAGTATCGGACACACCGGGGAGCTGTTTTTT. It translates to CASSIGHTGELFF.